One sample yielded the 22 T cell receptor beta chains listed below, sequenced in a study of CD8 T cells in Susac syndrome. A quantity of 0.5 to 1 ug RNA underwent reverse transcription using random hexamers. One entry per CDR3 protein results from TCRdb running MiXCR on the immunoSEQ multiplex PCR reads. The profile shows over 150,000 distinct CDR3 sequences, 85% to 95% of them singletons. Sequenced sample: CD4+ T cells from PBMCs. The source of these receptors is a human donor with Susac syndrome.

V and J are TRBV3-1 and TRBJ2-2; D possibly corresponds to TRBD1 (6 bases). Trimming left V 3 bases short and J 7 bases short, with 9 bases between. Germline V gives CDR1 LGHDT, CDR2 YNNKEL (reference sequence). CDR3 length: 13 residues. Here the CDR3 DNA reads TGTGCCAGCAGCCATCGAGGGGGCGGGGAGCTGTTTTTT. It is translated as CASSHRGGGELFF. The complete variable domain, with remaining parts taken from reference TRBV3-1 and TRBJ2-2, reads DTAVSQTPKYLVTQMGNDKSIKCEQNLGHDTMYWYKQDSKKFLKIMFSYNNKELIINETVPNRFSPKSPDKAHLNLHINSLELGDSAVYFCASSHRGGGELFFGEGSRLTVL.

The CDR3 DNA reads TGCAGTGCTATCCACGCGGGGGGGCCTTCCTACGAGCAGTACTTC. Translated, it gives CSAIHAGGPSYEQYF. The chain employs TRBV20-1 and TRBJ2-7; 9 positions agree with TRBD2. V lost 4 bases and J lost 1; bases outside the gene matches: 8. Per germline, CDR1 DFQATT and CDR2 SNEGSKA (reference sequence). This CDR3 region has 15 residues.

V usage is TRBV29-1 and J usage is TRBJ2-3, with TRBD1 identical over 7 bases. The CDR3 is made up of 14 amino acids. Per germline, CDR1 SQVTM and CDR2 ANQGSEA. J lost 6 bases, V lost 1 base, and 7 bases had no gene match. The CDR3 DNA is TGCAGCGTTGAAGGGGGGCAGGGGGTGGATACGCAGTATTTT. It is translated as CSVEGGQGVDTQYF.

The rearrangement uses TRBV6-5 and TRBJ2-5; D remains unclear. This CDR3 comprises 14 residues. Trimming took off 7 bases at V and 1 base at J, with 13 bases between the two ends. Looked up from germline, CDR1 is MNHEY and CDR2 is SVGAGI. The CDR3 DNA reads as TGTGCCAGCACCCCGTCGGGCAGCCAAGAGACCCAGTACTTC. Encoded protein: CASTPSGSQETQYF.

This chain's CDR3 is CAISAGQALQETQYF. The CDR3 DNA reads TGTGCCATCAGTGCAGGACAGGCCCTTCAAGAGACCCAGTACTTC. The chain recombines TRBV10-3 with TRBJ2-5, with 7 bases matching TRBD1. J gave up 2 bases and V 4 bases, and 7 bases lay outside the gene matches. Germline V CDR1 and CDR2: ENHRY, SYGVKD. This CDR3 has 15 amino acids.

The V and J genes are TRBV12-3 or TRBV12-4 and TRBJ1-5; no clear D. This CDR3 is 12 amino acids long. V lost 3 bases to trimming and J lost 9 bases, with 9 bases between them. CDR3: CASSFSNGPQHF. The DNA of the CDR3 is TGTGCCAGCAGTTTTTCCAATGGGCCCCAGCATTTT.

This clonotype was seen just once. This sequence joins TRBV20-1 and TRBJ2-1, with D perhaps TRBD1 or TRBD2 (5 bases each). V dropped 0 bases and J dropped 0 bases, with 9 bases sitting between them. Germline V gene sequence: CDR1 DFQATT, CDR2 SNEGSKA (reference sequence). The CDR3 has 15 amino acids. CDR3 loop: CSARDGANSYNEQFF. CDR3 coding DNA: TGCAGTGCTAGAGACGGGGCAAACTCCTACAATGAGCAGTTCTTC.

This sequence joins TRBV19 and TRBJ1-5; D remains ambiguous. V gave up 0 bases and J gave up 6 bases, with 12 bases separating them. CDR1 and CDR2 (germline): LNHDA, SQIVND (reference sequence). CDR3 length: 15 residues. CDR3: CASSIDRRWVQPQHF. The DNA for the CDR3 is TGTGCCAGTAGTATAGATCGGAGATGGGTTCAGCCCCAGCATTTT.

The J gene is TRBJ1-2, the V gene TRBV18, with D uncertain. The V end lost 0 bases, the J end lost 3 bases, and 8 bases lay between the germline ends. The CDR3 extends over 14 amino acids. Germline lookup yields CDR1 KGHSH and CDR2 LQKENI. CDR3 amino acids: CASSPPTPDYGYTF. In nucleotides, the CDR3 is TGTGCCAGCTCACCACCGACTCCGGACTATGGCTACACCTTC.

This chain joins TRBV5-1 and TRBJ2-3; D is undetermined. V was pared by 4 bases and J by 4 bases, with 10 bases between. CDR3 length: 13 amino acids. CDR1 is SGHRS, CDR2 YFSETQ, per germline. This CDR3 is CASSPALSDTQYF. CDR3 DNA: TGCGCCAGCAGCCCGGCTTTGTCAGATACGCAGTATTTT.

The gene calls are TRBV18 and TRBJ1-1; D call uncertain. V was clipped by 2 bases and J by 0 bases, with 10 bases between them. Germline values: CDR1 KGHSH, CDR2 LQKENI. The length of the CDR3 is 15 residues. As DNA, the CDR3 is TGTGCCAGCTCACCAGCCATCGGGCTGAACACTGAAGCTTTCTTT. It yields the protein CASSPAIGLNTEAFF.

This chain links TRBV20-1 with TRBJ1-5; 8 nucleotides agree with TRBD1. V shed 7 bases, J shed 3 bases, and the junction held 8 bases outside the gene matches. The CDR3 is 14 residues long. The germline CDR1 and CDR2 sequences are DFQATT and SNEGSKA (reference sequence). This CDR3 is CSVLPGQVNQPQHF. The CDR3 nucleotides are TGCAGTGTCCTCCCGGGACAGGTCAATCAGCCCCAGCATTTT.

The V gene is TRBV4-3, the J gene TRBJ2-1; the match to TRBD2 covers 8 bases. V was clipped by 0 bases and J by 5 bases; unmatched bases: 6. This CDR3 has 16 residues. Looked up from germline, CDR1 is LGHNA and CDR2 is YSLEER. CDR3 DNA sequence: TGCGCCAGCAGCCAAGATAGTAGCGGGATTAACAATGAGCAGTTCTTC. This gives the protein CASSQDSSGINNEQFF.

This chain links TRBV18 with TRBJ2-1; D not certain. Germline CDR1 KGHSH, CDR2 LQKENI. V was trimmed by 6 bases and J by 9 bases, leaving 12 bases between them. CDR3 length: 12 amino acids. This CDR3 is CASSPNLGEQFF. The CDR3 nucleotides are TGTGCCAGCTCTCCAAATCTCGGTGAGCAGTTCTTC.

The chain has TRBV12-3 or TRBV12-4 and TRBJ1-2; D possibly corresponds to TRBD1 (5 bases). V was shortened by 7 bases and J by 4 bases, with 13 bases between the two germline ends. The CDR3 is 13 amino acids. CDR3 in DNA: TGTGCCAGCAAAGCGACAGACCTCTATGGCTACACCTTC. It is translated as CASKATDLYGYTF.

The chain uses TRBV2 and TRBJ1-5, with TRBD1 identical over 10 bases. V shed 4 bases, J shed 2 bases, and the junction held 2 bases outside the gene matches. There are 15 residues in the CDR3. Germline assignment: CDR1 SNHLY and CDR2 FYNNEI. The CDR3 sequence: CASSVGQGRNQPQHF. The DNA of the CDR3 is TGTGCCAGCAGTGTGGGACAGGGGCGCAATCAGCCCCAGCATTTT.

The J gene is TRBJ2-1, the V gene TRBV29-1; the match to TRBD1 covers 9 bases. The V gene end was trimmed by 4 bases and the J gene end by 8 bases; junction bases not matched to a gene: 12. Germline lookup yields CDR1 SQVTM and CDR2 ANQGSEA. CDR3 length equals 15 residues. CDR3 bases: TGCAGCGTTGCCCCCCGAGGGACAGGGCTCCATGAGCAGTTCTTC. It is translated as CSVAPRGTGLHEQFF.

As DNA, the CDR3 is TGTGCCAGCAGCTTAGTAGGGAGGGAGACTGAAGCTTTCTTT. Translation gives CASSLVGRETEAFF. V usage is TRBV11-2 and J usage is TRBJ1-1; no reliable D call. The germline V gene encodes CDR1 SGHAT and CDR2 FQNNGV. This CDR3 is built from 14 residues. Trimming cost V 1 base and J 5 bases, with 11 bases left between them.

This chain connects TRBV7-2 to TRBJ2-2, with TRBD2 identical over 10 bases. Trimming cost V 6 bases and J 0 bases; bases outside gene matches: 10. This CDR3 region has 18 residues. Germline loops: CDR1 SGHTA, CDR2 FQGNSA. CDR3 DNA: TGTGCCAGCAGATCTAGACTAGCGGGCAGCCCGAACACCGGGGAGCTGTTTTTT. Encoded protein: CASRSRLAGSPNTGELFF.

CDR3 in amino acids: CAWTAAYGYTF. The DNA of the CDR3 is TGTGCCTGGACCGCAGCCTATGGCTACACCTTC. The chain has TRBV30 and TRBJ1-2; no definite D call. Germline V gives CDR1 GTSNPN, CDR2 SVGIG (reference sequence). V lost 4 bases and J 4 bases, leaving 7 bases between the germline ends. The CDR3 contains 11 residues.

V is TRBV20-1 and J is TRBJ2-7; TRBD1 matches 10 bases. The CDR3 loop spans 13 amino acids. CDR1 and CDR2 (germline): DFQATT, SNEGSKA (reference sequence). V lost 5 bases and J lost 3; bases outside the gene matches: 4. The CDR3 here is CSADRDRGYEQYF. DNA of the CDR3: TGCAGTGCTGACCGGGACAGGGGCTACGAGCAGTACTTC.

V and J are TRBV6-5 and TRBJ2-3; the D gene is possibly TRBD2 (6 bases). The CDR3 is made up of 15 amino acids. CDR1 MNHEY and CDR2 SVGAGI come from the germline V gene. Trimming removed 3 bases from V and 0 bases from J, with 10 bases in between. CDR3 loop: CASSYGGYSTDTQYF. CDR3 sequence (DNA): TGTGCCAGCAGTTATGGGGGGTATAGCACAGATACGCAGTATTTT.